This T cell receptor (beta chain) was found in a study of T cells in Graves' hyperthyroidism and ophthalmopathy. RNA transcripts were the template for amplifying TCR beta CDR3 regions. The TCR CDR3 was amplified in a first-round RT-PCR using the HTBI primer set. TCRdb re-analysed the multiplex PCR reads in MiXCR, keeping a single row per CDR3 protein. The sample contains around 400,000 distinct CDR3 sequences, roughly 13% of which appear only once. The CDR3 loop spans 14 amino acids. J gave up 7 bases and V 2 bases, and 4 bases lay outside the gene matches. In germline, CDR1 is MDHEN, CDR2 SYDVKM. Study conclusions and caveats: The model forecast ophthalmopathy, anticipating it by a median approximately 7 months before onset. The blood repertoire included most of the expanded thyroid clonotypes above 0.001.

This clonotype was counted ten times or more. Its specificity is unknown. The chain employs TRBV28 and TRBJ2-7; TRBD1 aligns across 11 bases. Input material: blood. This TCR was sampled from a woman younger than 30 with Graves' hyperthyroidism. As DNA, the CDR3 is TGTGCCAGCAGTTTAGTTGGGACAGGGGGGGAGCAGTACTTC. Protein sequence: CASSLVGTGGEQYF.